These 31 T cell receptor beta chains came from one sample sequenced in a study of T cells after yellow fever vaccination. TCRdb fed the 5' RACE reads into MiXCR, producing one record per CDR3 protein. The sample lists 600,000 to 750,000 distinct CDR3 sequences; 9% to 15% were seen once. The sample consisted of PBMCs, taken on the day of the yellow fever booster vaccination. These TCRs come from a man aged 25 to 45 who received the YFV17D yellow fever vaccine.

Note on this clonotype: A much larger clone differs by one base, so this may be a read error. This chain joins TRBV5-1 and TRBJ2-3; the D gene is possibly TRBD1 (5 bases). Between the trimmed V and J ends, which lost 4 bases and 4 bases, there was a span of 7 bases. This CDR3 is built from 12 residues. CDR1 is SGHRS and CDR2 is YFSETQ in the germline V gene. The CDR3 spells CASSVGPDTQYF. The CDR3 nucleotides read TGCGCCAGCAGCGTGGGGCCAGATACGCAGTATTTT.

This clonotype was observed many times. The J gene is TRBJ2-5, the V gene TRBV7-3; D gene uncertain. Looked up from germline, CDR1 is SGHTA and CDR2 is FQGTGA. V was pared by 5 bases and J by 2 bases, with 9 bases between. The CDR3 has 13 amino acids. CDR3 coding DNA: TGTGCCAGCAGCCGCGGTGGGCAAGAGACCCAGTACTTC. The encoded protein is CASSRGGQETQYF.

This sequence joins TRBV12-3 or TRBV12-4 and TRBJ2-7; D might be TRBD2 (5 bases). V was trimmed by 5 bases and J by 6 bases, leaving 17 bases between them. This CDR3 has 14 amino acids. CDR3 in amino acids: CASSHTPTRSEQYF. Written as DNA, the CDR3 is TGTGCCAGCAGTCATACCCCTACTAGATCCGAGCAGTACTTC.

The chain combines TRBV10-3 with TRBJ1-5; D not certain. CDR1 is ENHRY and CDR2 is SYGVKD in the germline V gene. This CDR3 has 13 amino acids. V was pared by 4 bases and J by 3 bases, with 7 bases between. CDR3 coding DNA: TGTGCCATCAGTGCTGGACTCAATCAGCCCCAGCATTTT. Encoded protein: CAISAGLNQPQHF.

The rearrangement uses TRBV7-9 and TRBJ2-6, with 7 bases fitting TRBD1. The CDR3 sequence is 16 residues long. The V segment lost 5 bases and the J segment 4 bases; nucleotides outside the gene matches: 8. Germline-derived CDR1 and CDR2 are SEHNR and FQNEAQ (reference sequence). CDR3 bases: TGTGCCAGCAGCGGCCAGACAGGGACCGGGGCCAACGTCCTGACTTTC. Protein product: CASSGQTGTGANVLTF.

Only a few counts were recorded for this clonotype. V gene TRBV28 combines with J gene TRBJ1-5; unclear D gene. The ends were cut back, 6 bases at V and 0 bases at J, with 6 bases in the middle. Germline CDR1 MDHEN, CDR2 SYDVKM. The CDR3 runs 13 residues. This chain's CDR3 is CASRWFSNQPQHF. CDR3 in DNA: TGTGCCAGCAGGTGGTTTAGCAATCAGCCCCAGCATTTT.

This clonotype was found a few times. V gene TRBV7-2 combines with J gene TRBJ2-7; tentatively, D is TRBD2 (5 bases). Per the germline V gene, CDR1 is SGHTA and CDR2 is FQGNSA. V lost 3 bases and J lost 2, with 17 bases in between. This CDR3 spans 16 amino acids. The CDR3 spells CASSFRRGSGTYEQYF. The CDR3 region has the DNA TGTGCCAGCAGCTTCCGACGGGGATCGGGTACCTACGAGCAGTACTTC.

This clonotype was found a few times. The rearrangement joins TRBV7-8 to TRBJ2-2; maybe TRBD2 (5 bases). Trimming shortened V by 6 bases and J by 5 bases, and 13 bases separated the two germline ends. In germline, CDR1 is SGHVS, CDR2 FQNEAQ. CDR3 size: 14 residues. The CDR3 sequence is CASSRVASTGELFF. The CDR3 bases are TGTGCCAGCAGTCGGGTAGCGAGTACCGGGGAGCTGTTTTTT.

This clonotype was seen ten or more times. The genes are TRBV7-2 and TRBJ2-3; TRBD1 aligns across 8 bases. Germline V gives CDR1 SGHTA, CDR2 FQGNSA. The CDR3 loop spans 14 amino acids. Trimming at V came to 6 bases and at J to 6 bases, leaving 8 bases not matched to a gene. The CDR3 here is CASSSRTGTDTQYF. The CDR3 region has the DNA TGTGCCAGCAGTTCCCGGACAGGGACGGATACGCAGTATTTT.

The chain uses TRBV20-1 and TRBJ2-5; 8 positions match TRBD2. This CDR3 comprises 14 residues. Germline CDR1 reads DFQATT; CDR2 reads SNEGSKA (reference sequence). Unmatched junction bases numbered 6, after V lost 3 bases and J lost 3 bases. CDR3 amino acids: CSASGLAGEETQYF. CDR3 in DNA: TGCAGTGCTAGTGGCCTAGCGGGTGAAGAGACCCAGTACTTC.

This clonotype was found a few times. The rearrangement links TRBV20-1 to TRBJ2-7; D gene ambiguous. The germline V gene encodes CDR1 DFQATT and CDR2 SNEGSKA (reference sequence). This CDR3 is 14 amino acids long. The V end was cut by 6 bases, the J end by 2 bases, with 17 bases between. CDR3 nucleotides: TGCAGTGCCCGGTGGGAAGACCTCGCCTACGAGCAGTACTTC. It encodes CSARWEDLAYEQYF.

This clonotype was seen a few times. CDR3 coding DNA: TGCGCCAGCAGCTACCTCACCGATAATAATTCACCCCTCCACTTT. Protein product: CASSYLTDNNSPLHF. The chain couples TRBV5-1 to TRBJ1-6; D gene unclear. V lost 3 bases and J 5 bases, leaving 12 bases between the germline ends. CDR3 length: 15 residues. CDR1 SGHRS and CDR2 YFSETQ come from the germline V gene.

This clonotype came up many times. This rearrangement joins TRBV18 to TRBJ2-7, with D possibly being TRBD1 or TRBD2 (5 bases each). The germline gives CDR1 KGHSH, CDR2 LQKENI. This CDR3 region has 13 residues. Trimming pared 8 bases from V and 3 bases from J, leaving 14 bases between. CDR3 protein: CASSPGTGYEQYF. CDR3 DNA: TGTGCCAGCAGCCCGGGAACAGGCTACGAGCAGTACTTC.

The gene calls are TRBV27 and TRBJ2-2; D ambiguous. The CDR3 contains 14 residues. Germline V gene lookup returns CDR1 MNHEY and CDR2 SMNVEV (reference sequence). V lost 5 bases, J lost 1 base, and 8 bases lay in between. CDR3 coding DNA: TGTGCCAGCAGTGGAATAGGGAACACCGGGGAGCTGTTTTTT. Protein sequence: CASSGIGNTGELFF.

CDR3 loop: CASSTDRTGRPGGYTF. In nucleotides, the CDR3 is TGTGCCAGCAGTACCGATCGGACAGGGCGGCCGGGTGGCTACACCTTC. The rearrangement uses TRBV6-5 and TRBJ1-2; 8 bases agree with TRBD1. Germline loops: CDR1 MNHEY, CDR2 SVGAGI. This CDR3 is 16 amino acids long. Unmatched junction bases numbered 15, after V lost 5 bases and J lost 7 bases.

DNA of the CDR3: TGTGCCATCAGTGAGTCGGGAGGCTCCTACAATGAGCAGTTCTTC. It encodes CAISESGGSYNEQFF. The rearrangement links TRBV10-3 to TRBJ2-1; D possibly corresponds to TRBD2 (6 bases). The germline V gene encodes CDR1 ENHRY and CDR2 SYGVKD. V lost 0 bases to trimming and J lost 0 bases, with 6 bases between them. This CDR3 is built from 15 residues.

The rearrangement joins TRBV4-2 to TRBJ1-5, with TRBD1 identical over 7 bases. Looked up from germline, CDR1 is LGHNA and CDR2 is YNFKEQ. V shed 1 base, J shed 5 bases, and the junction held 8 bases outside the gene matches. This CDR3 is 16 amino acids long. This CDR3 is CASSQGGGAIDQPQHF. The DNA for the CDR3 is TGTGCCAGCAGCCAAGGAGGGGGCGCTATCGATCAGCCCCAGCATTTT.

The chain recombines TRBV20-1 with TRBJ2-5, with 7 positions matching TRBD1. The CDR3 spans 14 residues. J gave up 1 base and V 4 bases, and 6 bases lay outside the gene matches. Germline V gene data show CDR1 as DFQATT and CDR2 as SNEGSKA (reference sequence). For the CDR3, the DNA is TGCAGTGCTACCCGACAGGGCGGCCAAGAGACCCAGTACTTC. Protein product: CSATRQGGQETQYF.

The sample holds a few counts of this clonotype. The CDR3 sequence: CASSLGRSGFYNEQFF. In DNA form, the CDR3 reads TGTGCCAGCAGTCTTGGGCGCTCCGGGTTCTACAATGAGCAGTTCTTC. J is TRBJ2-1 and V is TRBV28; D remains ambiguous. V lost 5 bases to trimming and J lost 3 bases, with 17 bases between them. Germline V gene sequence: CDR1 MDHEN, CDR2 SYDVKM. The CDR3 has 16 residues.

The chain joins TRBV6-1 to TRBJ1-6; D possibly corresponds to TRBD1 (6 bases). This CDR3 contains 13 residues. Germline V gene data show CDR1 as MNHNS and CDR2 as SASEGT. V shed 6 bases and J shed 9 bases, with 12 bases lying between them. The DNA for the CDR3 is TGTGCCAGCAGGCCCGGACAGAGTTCACCCCTCCACTTT. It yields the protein CASRPGQSSPLHF.

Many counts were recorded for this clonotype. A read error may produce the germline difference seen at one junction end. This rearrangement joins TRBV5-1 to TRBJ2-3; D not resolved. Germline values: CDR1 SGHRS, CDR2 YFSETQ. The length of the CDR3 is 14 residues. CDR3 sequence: CASSLGTATDTQYF. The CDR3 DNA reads TGTGCCAGCAGCTTGGGTACAGCAACAGATACGCAGTATTTT.

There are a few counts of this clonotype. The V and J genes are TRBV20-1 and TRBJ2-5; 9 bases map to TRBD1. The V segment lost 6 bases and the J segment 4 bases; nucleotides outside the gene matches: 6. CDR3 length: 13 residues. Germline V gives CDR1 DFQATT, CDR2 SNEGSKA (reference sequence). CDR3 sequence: CSAPGTGLETQYF. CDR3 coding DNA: TGCAGTGCCCCCGGGACAGGGCTAGAGACCCAGTACTTC.

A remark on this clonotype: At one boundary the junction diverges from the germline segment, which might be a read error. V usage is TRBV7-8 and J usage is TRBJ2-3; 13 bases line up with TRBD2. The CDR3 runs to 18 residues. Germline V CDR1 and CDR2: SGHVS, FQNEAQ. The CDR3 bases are TGTACCAGCAGCTTAGGGAGGACTAGCGGGAGTCATACAGATACGCAGTATTTT. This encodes CTSSLGRTSGSHTDTQYF.

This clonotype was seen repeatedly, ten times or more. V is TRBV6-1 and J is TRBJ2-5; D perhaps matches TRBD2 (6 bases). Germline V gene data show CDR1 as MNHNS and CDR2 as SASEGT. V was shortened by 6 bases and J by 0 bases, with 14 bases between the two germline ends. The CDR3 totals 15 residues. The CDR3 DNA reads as TGTGCCAGCAGAAGCGGGCAACTAGACCAAGAGACCCAGTACTTC. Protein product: CASRSGQLDQETQYF.

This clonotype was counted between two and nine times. The CDR3 region is CASSPPTASYEQYF. The CDR3 nucleotides are TGTGCCAGCTCACCACCGACAGCCTCCTACGAGCAGTACTTC. The chain is built from TRBV18 and TRBJ2-7; weak D call: TRBD1 (5 bases). The CDR3 covers 14 residues. Trimming cost V 0 bases and J 0 bases, with 6 bases left between them. Per germline, CDR1 KGHSH and CDR2 LQKENI.

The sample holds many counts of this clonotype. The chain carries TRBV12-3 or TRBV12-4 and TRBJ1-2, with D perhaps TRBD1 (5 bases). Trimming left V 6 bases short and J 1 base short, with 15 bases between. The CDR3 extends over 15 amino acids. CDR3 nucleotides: TGTGCCAGCAGCTTAAGATCGCAGGGTAACTATGGCTACACCTTC. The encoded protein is CASSLRSQGNYGYTF.

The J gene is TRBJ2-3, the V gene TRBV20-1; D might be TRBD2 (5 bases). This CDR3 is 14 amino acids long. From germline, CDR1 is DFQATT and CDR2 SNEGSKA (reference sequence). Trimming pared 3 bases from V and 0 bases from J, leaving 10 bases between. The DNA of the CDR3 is TGCAGTGCTAGGAGGCGGACTAGCACAGATACGCAGTATTTT. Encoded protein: CSARRRTSTDTQYF.

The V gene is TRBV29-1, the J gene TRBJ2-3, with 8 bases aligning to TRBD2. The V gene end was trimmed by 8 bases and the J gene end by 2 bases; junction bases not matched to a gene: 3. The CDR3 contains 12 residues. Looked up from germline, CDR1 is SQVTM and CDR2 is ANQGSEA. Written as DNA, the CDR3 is TGCAGCCCACTAGCGGACACAGATACGCAGTATTTT. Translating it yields CSPLADTDTQYF.

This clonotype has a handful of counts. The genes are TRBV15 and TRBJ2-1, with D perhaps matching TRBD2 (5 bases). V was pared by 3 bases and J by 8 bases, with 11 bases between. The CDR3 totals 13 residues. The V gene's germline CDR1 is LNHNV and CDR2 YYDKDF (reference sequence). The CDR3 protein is CATSSRKGDEQFF. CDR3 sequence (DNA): TGTGCCACCAGCAGCCGGAAGGGAGATGAGCAGTTCTTC.

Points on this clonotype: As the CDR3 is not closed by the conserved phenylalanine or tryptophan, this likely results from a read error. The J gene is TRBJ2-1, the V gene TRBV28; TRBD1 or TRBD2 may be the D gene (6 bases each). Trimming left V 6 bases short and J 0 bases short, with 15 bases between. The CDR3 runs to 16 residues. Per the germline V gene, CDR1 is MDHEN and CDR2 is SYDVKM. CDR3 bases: TGTGCCAGCAGGGACGGGGGCATTAGCTCCTACAATGAGCAGTTCTTG. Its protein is CASRDGGISSYNEQFL.

DNA for the CDR3: TGTGCCAGCACCTATGAACGGGAGGTCCATACAGGTGAGCAGTTCTTC. Translating it yields CASTYEREVHTGEQFF. The chain employs TRBV12-3 or TRBV12-4 and TRBJ2-1; 7 bases are shared with TRBD2. The trim removed 7 bases at V and 9 bases at J, leaving 18 bases unmatched. This CDR3 has 16 residues.